This record looks at one TCR beta chain sequence and its context. Trimming left V 0 bases short and J 7 bases short, with 13 bases between. The CDR3 contains 15 residues. From germline, CDR1 is SGHRS and CDR2 YFSETQ. The sample comes from a study of cytomegalovirus exposure and HLA in healthy donors. The PCR had 60 Vbeta and 13 Jbeta primers. Libraries were prepared by immunoSEQ multiplex PCR; TCRdb keeps only in-frame clonotypes and omits some of them. This repertoire shows more than 100,000 clones, around 75% found once; its top ten account for 2.1%. The origin of this receptor is a man aged 30 to 39 in good health and CMV-seronegative. This rearrangement joins TRBV5-1 to TRBJ1-4, with D uncertain. The sample was PBMCs. This chain's CDR3 is CASSLGDTTGEKLFF. CDR3 nucleotides: TGCGCCAGCAGCTTGGGCGATACAACGGGTGAAAAACTGTTTTTT.